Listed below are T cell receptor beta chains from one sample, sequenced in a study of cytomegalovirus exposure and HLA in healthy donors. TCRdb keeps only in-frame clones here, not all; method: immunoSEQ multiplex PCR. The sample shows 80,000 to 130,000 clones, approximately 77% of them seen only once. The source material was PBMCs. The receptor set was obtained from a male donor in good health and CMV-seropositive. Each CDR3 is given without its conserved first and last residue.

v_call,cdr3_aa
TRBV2,ASSEQGRTDTQY
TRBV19,ASSLHGTPNTEAF
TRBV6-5,ASNQDRGPLH
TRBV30,AWSVQSTGELF
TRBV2,ASSAGTVGYT
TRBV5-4,ASSSGGDQPQH
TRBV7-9,ASSFRQGEAF
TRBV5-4,ASSTGTGASYNEQF
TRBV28,ASSPAGTGGTGWDTQY
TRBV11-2,ASSSPLVPGQGSYEQY
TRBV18,ASSLGQGGESPLH